This TCR beta chain derives from a study of T cell responses to AZD1222 COVID-19 vaccine (dated by TCRdb to the early 2020s). Background on the whole study: Because spike-specific TCR depth and breadth did not differ between the two schedules, AZD1222 recipients who got a second dose at roughly 4 weeks were pooled with those who got a second dose at roughly 12 weeks. TCR sequencing was performed for 230 to 250 trial participants, of whom about 210 were given two doses of AZD1222 and some 26 were given two doses of MenACWY control vaccine. Trial participants were enrolled by age into subgroups of 18-55, 56-69 and 70-plus years, and around 150, 28 and 57 TCR-sequenced participants, respectively, were included in these subgroups.

What the authors observed across the whole study: Nearly half of unique spike-specific TCRs reportedly recognized epitopes outside regions mutated in the B.1.351 and B.1.1.7 variants. After two AZD1222 doses, both the breadth and the depth of spike-specific TCRs were significantly higher than at day 0 and than in MenACWY recipients. The whole spike protein was spanned by vaccine-associated CD4 TCRs, and dominant responses were seen in regions 160-218 and 743-854. Conclusions about previously exposed vaccinees are limited because only six or seven AZD1222 recipients were SARS-CoV-2 seropositive at baseline. The 56-69-year group was small, and its depth increase did not reach significance, likely because of low power. Most participants were white British and females outnumbered males, and the authors suggested that clonal diversity may have been underestimated. Because no samples from the day 14 peak response were available, repertoires could be characterized only after the peak T cell response.

From the germline V gene, CDR1 is SGHTA and CDR2 is FQGNSA. Compared with germline, V lacks 6 bases and J lacks 9 bases; bases without a gene match: 9. The CDR3 contains 15 residues, cysteine and phenylalanine counted. Solely the CDR3 DNA is kept, with 45 bases framed from the first base. The sample's time point label is to be understood as: baseline before first vaccination. The vaccinee samples were drawn from two UK trials, COV001 and COV002, one of which was a single-blind randomized controlled phase 2/3 trial testing AZD1222 (ChAdOx1 nCoV-19) in healthy adults. For TCRbeta chain sequencing, PBMC samples from trial participants were taken at day 0 and at day 28 after the second dose. The CDR3 regions of human TCRbeta chains were analyzed by immunosequencing. The paper's processing steps were these. Repertoire TCRs were matched against a reference library of SARS-CoV-2-specific TCRs generated with the MIRA antigen-specificity platform. Breadth meant the fraction of unique TCRs that were SARS-CoV-2-associated, whereas depth meant the fraction of total T cells that were SARS-CoV-2-associated. Using the MIRA data, each spike-specific TCR was assigned both to the spike region to which the TCR was reactive and to a CD4 or CD8 class. Log10-transformed breadth and depth values were compared by one-way ANOVA with Sidak's multiple comparisons tests. TCRdb holds this immuneACCESS table with in-frame rearrangements only. Some clones are missing; in checked studies, unresolved V genes explain under half, and the rest has no known cause. The V and J calls and clone size come from that table; D and trimming were worked out from the DNA. Counted in this sample were about 170,000 clones; about nine tenths of them appeared once. The ten top clones hold 2.5% to 3.5% of the sample.

This clone came up a few times. The target of this receptor is not known. No much larger clonotype is one base removed from it; base qualities were not supplied. The rearranged chain carries TRBV7-2 and TRBJ2-1; 12 central nucleotides agree with TRBD2. The sequenced sample was peripheral blood, obtained on day 0 of AZD1222 vaccination. The TCR comes from an adult in good health. Read as DNA, the sequence is TGTGCCAGCAGTCTCACACTAGCGGGGGGCGGTGAGCAGTTCTTC. The translation is CASSLTLAGGGEQFF.